The 21 T cell receptor beta chains below were found in one sample sequenced in a study of blood T cell repertoires in COVID-19. Generated by immunoSEQ multiplex PCR, the TCRdb table keeps only in-frame clones and is missing some. Found here are about 270,000 clones, 85% to 95% of them singletons; the top ten hold 2.5% to 3%. Sequencing was done on a sample of PBMCs or T cells enriched from blood (not recorded which). Source of these receptors: a middle-aged man who had been exposed to COVID-19.

This chain connects TRBV29-1 to TRBJ2-3; 7 positions agree with TRBD2. The trim removed 1 base at V and 3 bases at J, leaving 13 bases unmatched. This CDR3 has 17 amino acids. The germline V gene encodes CDR1 SQVTM and CDR2 ANQGSEA. The CDR3 coding sequence is TGCAGCGTTGAAGGTTTGGGGATTGGGAGGGGTACAGATACGCAGTATTTT. It is translated as CSVEGLGIGRGTDTQYF.

The chain employs TRBV30 and TRBJ1-2; D gene uncertain. V dropped 4 bases and J dropped 8 bases, with 17 bases sitting between them. This CDR3 region has 13 residues. Germline loops: CDR1 GTSNPN, CDR2 SVGIG (reference sequence). CDR3 in amino acids: CAWIYAGSRGYTF. The CDR3 DNA follows: TGTGCCTGGATTTACGCAGGATCGCGCGGCTACACCTTC.

The CDR3 DNA follows: TGTGCCAGCTCACCACGACAGGAGCATAGCAATCAGCCCCAGCATTTT. It yields the protein CASSPRQEHSNQPQHF. The chain joins TRBV18 to TRBJ1-5, with TRBD1 as a possible D gene (6 bases). Germline values: CDR1 KGHSH, CDR2 LQKENI. The CDR3 has 16 residues. The germline V and J ends were trimmed by 1 base and 0 bases, with 10 bases remaining between them.

The rearrangement uses TRBV13 and TRBJ1-1; D perhaps matches TRBD1 (6 bases). Germline lookup yields CDR1 PRHDT and CDR2 FYEKMQ (reference sequence). The CDR3 spans 14 residues. V lost 3 bases to trimming and J lost 4 bases, with 12 bases between them. CDR3 sequence (DNA): TGTGCCAGCAGCTTTTACAGGGCTAGCACTGAAGCTTTCTTT. It yields the protein CASSFYRASTEAFF. The entire variable domain, with the rest obtained from reference TRBV13 and TRBJ1-1, is as follows: AAGVIQSPRHLIKEKRETATLKCYPIPRHDTVYWYQQGPGQDPQFLISFYEKMQSDKGSIPDRFSAQQFSDYHSELNMSSLELGDSALYFCASSFYRASTEAFFGQGTRLTVV.

The rearrangement links TRBV19 to TRBJ1-1; 8 positions agree with TRBD1. Trimming removed 4 bases from V and 1 base from J; junction bases left unmatched: 8. Germline V gene data show CDR1 as LNHDA and CDR2 as SQIVND (reference sequence). The CDR3 consists of 16 residues. The CDR3 here is CASSTRTGTGNTEAFF. CDR3 nucleotide sequence: TGTGCCAGTAGTACGCGTACCGGGACAGGGAACACTGAAGCTTTCTTT.

The chain carries TRBV12-3 or TRBV12-4 and TRBJ1-1; D possibly corresponds to TRBD1 (5 bases). V was trimmed by 6 bases and J by 3 bases, leaving 8 bases between them. This CDR3 is 12 amino acids long. The CDR3 nucleotides read TGTGCCAGCAGAAGGGGTTACACTGAAGCTTTCTTT. Amino acid sequence: CASRRGYTEAFF.

J is TRBJ1-5 and V is TRBV28; D is possibly TRBD1 (6 bases). With 6 bases removed from V and 0 bases from J, the gap between germline ends came to 12 bases. Germline V gene sequence: CDR1 MDHEN, CDR2 SYDVKM. The length of the CDR3 is 15 residues. CDR3 bases: TGTGCCAGCAGCCTAGGGGGTAGTAGCAATCAGCCCCAGCATTTT. It specifies CASSLGGSSNQPQHF.

V usage is TRBV11-2 and J usage is TRBJ2-1, with D perhaps TRBD1 (7 bases). The germline CDR1 and CDR2 sequences are SGHAT and FQNNGV. Trimming took 5 bases from V and 7 from J, leaving 15 bases between them. The CDR3 runs 14 residues. This CDR3 reads CASSTQQGRNEQFF. CDR3 DNA sequence: TGTGCCAGCAGCACCCAACAGGGGAGGAATGAGCAGTTCTTC.

This CDR3 reads CARDPGTSGNGDTQYF. CDR3 sequence (DNA): TGTGCCAGGGATCCCGGGACTAGCGGGAACGGAGATACGCAGTATTTT. The J gene is TRBJ2-3, the V gene TRBV5-3; 13 bases match TRBD2. TRBV5-3 is sorted into the ORF group, with uncertain function. CDR3 length: 16 residues. Germline trimming cut 8 bases from V and 5 bases from J; bases unmatched to any gene: 11.

This clone has only one observation. V and J are TRBV19 and TRBJ2-7; D perhaps matches TRBD1 (5 bases). Looked up from germline, CDR1 is LNHDA and CDR2 is SQIVND (reference sequence). Trimming pared 3 bases from V and 3 bases from J, leaving 18 bases between. The length of the CDR3 is 16 residues. This CDR3 reads CASSMFGTETVYEQYF. CDR3 DNA: TGTGCCAGTAGTATGTTTGGTACAGAGACAGTCTACGAGCAGTACTTC.

The chain employs TRBV28 and TRBJ1-1; 9 bases map to TRBD1. The CDR3 has 16 residues. Per the germline V gene, CDR1 is MDHEN and CDR2 is SYDVKM. Losses at the gene ends were 8 bases for V and 6 bases for J; bases not matched to a gene: 16. The CDR3 DNA sequence: TGTGCCAGCTGCGTCCACCCGGGACAGGGAACCCCTGAAGCTTTCTTT. It specifies CASCVHPGQGTPEAFF.

The rearrangement joins TRBV30 to TRBJ1-2; no definite D call. The CDR3 length is 12 residues. V lost 4 bases, J lost 3 bases, and 9 bases lay in between. CDR1 and CDR2 (germline): GTSNPN, SVGIG (reference sequence). This chain's CDR3 is CAWTRTDYGYTF. The CDR3 nucleotides are TGTGCCTGGACTCGAACGGACTATGGCTACACCTTC.

DNA for the CDR3: TGTGCCAGCTCATTTGCCGCGGCTAGCACAGATACGCAGTATTTT. Its translation: CASSFAAASTDTQYF. V is TRBV18 and J is TRBJ2-3; D uncertain. The germline V and J ends were trimmed by 5 bases and 0 bases, with 12 bases remaining between them. From germline, CDR1 is KGHSH and CDR2 LQKENI. The CDR3 covers 15 residues.

The chain uses TRBV6-5 and TRBJ2-1, with D maybe TRBD2 (6 bases). Per germline, CDR1 MNHEY and CDR2 SVGAGI. This CDR3 is built from 15 residues. Trimming took 5 bases from V and 10 from J, leaving 21 bases between them. The CDR3: CASSRGDSPVSEQFF. CDR3 coding DNA: TGTGCCAGCAGTCGAGGGGACTCACCGGTCTCGGAGCAGTTCTTC.

In DNA, the CDR3 is TGCGCCAGCAGCTTGGATCCGGTTGCCGGGACCCAGTACTTC. It yields the protein CASSLDPVAGTQYF. V and J are TRBV5-1 and TRBJ2-5; D not resolved. Between the trimmed V and J ends, which lost 0 bases and 7 bases, there was a span of 13 bases. Germline V CDR1 and CDR2: SGHRS, YFSETQ. This CDR3 has 14 amino acids.

The V and J genes are TRBV11-3 and TRBJ2-7; D call uncertain. Germline V gene sequence: CDR1 SGHNT, CDR2 YENEEA. This CDR3 has 14 amino acids. The V gene lost 1 base and the J gene lost 2 bases, with 9 bases spanning the gap. DNA of the CDR3: TGTGCCAGCAGCTTAGGAAGCGTTACCTACGAGCAGTACTTC. It specifies CASSLGSVTYEQYF.

V is TRBV28 and J is TRBJ2-2; no firm D call. The CDR3 length is 13 residues. Deletions cut 4 bases from V and 4 bases from J, with 7 bases between. From germline, CDR1 is MDHEN and CDR2 SYDVKM. CDR3 nucleotide sequence: TGTGCCAGCAGTTCTCTCGGCACCGGGGAGCTGTTTTTT. Protein product: CASSSLGTGELFF.

The J gene is TRBJ2-7, the V gene TRBV5-1, with TRBD2 matching over 12 bases. In germline, CDR1 is SGHRS, CDR2 YFSETQ. V lost 4 bases, J lost 4 bases, and 12 bases stayed unmatched. This CDR3 comprises 17 residues. The DNA of the CDR3 is TGCGCCAGCAGCCCCACAGGACTAGCGGGGCGGGGTTACGAGCAGTACTTC. Translated, it gives CASSPTGLAGRGYEQYF.

The chain is built from TRBV6-5 and TRBJ2-1; D is perhaps TRBD2 (6 bases). Germline lookup yields CDR1 MNHEY and CDR2 SVGAGI. Trimming removed 5 bases at V and 8 bases at J, with 16 bases between. This CDR3 comprises 14 residues. The CDR3 DNA reads TGTGCCAGCAGTCTTCAGACTAGTCGCGATGAGCAGTTCTTC. This encodes CASSLQTSRDEQFF.

J is TRBJ2-5 and V is TRBV29-1; 9 bases line up with TRBD2. V was pared by 5 bases and J by 5 bases, with 9 bases of the junction left unmatched. CDR1 and CDR2 from the germline V gene are SQVTM and ANQGSEA. This CDR3 region has 14 residues. CDR3 in DNA: TGCAGCGTTTCGGGCCTAGCGGGAAGCGAGACCCAGTACTTC. Its translation is CSVSGLAGSETQYF. Full variable domain (remainder filled in from reference TRBV29-1 and TRBJ2-5): SAVISQKPSRDICQRGTSLTIQCQVDSQVTMMFWYRQQPGQSLTLIATANQGSEATYESGFVIDKFPISRPNLTFSTLTVSNMSPEDSSIYLCSVSGLAGSETQYFGPGTRLLVL.

The CDR3 region has the DNA TGCAGTGCTAGTCCCGGGAGGGCCAGCACAGATACGCAGTATTTT. Its protein product is CSASPGRASTDTQYF. The rearrangement links TRBV20-1 to TRBJ2-3; TRBD2 matches 8 bases. Germline values: CDR1 DFQATT, CDR2 SNEGSKA (reference sequence). This CDR3 is built from 15 residues. After removal of 3 bases from V and 0 bases from J, the junction contained 5 bases not matched to a gene.